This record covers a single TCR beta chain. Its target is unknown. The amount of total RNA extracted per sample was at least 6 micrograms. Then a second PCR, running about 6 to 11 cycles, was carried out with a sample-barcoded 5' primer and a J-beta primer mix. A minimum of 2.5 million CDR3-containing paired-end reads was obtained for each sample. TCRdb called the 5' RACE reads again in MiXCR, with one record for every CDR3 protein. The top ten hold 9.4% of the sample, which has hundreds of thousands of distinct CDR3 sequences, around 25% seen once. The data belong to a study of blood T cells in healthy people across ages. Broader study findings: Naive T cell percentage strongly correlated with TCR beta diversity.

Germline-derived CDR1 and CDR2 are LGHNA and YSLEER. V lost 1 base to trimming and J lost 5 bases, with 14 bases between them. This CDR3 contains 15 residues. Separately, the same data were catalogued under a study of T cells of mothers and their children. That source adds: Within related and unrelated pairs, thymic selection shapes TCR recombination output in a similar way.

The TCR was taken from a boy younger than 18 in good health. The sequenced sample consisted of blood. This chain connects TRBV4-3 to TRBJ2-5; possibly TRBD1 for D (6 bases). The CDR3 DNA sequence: TGCGCCAGCAGCCAAGGGACAGAGATTCGGGAGACCCAGTACTTC. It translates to CASSQGTEIRETQYF.